This is a list of T cell receptor beta chains from one sample in a study of blood T cell repertoires in COVID-19. The protocol was immunoSEQ multiplex PCR, while the TCRdb copy is restricted to in-frame clones and leaves out a portion. The table records 200,000 to 250,000 clones, about nine tenths of them present only once. Input material: peripheral blood. The receptors shown here come from a woman aged 60 to 75 with acute or convalescent COVID-19. Both conserved end residues are part of each CDR3. The D gene is left open where the match is weak. Expanded clones are given a class, and other clones once, few, many or no size at all.

d_call: TRBD1; v_call: TRBV7-2; j_call: TRBJ2-1; clone_size: -; cdr3_aa: CASSLRPKTGTGLEKQFF; cdr3_nt: TGTGCCAGCAGCCTACGGCCCAAAACCGGGACAGGGTTGGAGAAGCAGTTCTTC
d_call: TRBD2; v_call: TRBV7-8; j_call: TRBJ2-1; clone_size: -; cdr3_aa: CASSRTSGIYNEQFF; cdr3_nt: TGTGCCAGCAGTCGCACTAGCGGGATTTACAATGAGCAGTTCTTC
d_call: TRBD1; v_call: TRBV5-4; j_call: TRBJ1-2; clone_size: -; cdr3_aa: CASSLGAGTAYGYTF; cdr3_nt: TGTGCCAGCAGCTTAGGAGCCGGGACAGCCTATGGCTACACCTTC
d_call: -; v_call: TRBV6-5; j_call: TRBJ2-1; clone_size: -; cdr3_aa: CASSYRIALNEQFF; cdr3_nt: TGTGCCAGCAGTTACCGGATAGCCCTCAATGAGCAGTTCTTC
d_call: TRBD2; v_call: TRBV10-2; j_call: TRBJ2-5; clone_size: -; cdr3_aa: CASSRGLADQETQYF; cdr3_nt: TGCGCCAGCAGCCGGGGACTAGCGGATCAAGAGACCCAGTACTTC
d_call: -; v_call: TRBV6-5; j_call: TRBJ1-3; clone_size: -; cdr3_aa: CASLQSGGGNTIYF; cdr3_nt: TGTGCCAGCCTGCAAAGCGGGGGTGGGAACACCATATATTTT
d_call: -; v_call: TRBV7-2; j_call: TRBJ2-7; clone_size: -; cdr3_aa: CASSLPSRAYEQYF; cdr3_nt: TGTGCCAGCAGCTTACCCAGCAGGGCCTACGAGCAGTACTTC
d_call: -; v_call: TRBV5-1; j_call: TRBJ1-2; clone_size: -; cdr3_aa: CASSSPGVNGYTF; cdr3_nt: TGCGCCAGCAGCAGCCCCGGAGTGAATGGCTACACCTTC
d_call: TRBD2; v_call: TRBV18; j_call: TRBJ2-2; clone_size: few; cdr3_aa: CASSPSGTSGIPGELFF; cdr3_nt: TGTGCCAGCTCACCATCGGGAACTAGCGGGATTCCCGGGGAGCTGTTTTTT
d_call: -; v_call: TRBV25-1; j_call: TRBJ2-7; clone_size: -; cdr3_aa: CASSLTATYEQYF; cdr3_nt: TGTGCCAGCAGTCTGACAGCAACCTACGAGCAGTACTTC
d_call: -; v_call: TRBV7-9; j_call: TRBJ1-1; clone_size: -; cdr3_aa: CASAWGGNTEAFF; cdr3_nt: TGTGCCAGCGCCTGGGGGGGTAACACTGAAGCTTTCTTT
d_call: TRBD1; v_call: TRBV19; j_call: TRBJ1-2; clone_size: -; cdr3_aa: CAGPQDRVAGYTF; cdr3_nt: TGTGCCGGCCCCCAGGACAGGGTCGCCGGCTACACCTTC
d_call: -; v_call: TRBV10-2; j_call: TRBJ2-7; clone_size: few; cdr3_aa: CASSDYSDRSYEQYF; cdr3_nt: TGCGCCAGCAGTGATTATAGTGACAGGTCCTACGAGCAGTACTTC
d_call: -; v_call: TRBV7-9; j_call: TRBJ2-7; clone_size: -; cdr3_aa: CASSTWSDLYEQYF; cdr3_nt: TGTGCCAGCAGCACCTGGAGCGACCTCTACGAGCAGTACTTC
d_call: TRBD1; v_call: TRBV6-1; j_call: TRBJ1-6; clone_size: -; cdr3_aa: CASSDPGQVYNSPLHF; cdr3_nt: TGTGCCAGCAGTGATCCGGGACAGGTATATAATTCACCCCTCCACTTT
d_call: -; v_call: TRBV6-2/TRBV6-3; j_call: TRBJ1-5; clone_size: -; cdr3_aa: CASSASGVSGNQPQHF; cdr3_nt: TGTGCCAGCAGTGCCTCGGGGGTATCTGGCAATCAGCCCCAGCATTTT
d_call: TRBD1; v_call: TRBV5-4; j_call: TRBJ1-2; clone_size: -; cdr3_aa: CASSPDRGINYGYTF; cdr3_nt: TGTGCCAGCAGCCCGGACAGGGGAATCAACTATGGCTACACCTTC
d_call: TRBD2; v_call: TRBV3-1/TRBV3-2; j_call: TRBJ2-3; clone_size: -; cdr3_aa: CASSHGIAGGQGDTQYF; cdr3_nt: TGTGCCAGCAGCCACGGTATAGCGGGAGGGCAGGGAGATACGCAGTATTTT
d_call: -; v_call: TRBV28; j_call: TRBJ1-3; clone_size: once; cdr3_aa: CASSPGGTGNTIYF; cdr3_nt: TGTGCCAGCAGTCCTGGGGGCACTGGAAACACCATATATTTT
d_call: -; v_call: TRBV6-5; j_call: TRBJ2-7; clone_size: -; cdr3_aa: CASSYGRNGDSEQYF; cdr3_nt: TGTGCCAGCAGCTATGGAAGGAACGGGGACTCTGAGCAGTACTTC
d_call: TRBD1; v_call: TRBV27; j_call: TRBJ2-2; clone_size: few; cdr3_aa: CASSRLPGQSNTGELFF; cdr3_nt: TGTGCCAGCAGTCGACTCCCGGGACAGTCCAACACCGGGGAGCTGTTTTTT
d_call: -; v_call: TRBV7-6; j_call: TRBJ2-2; clone_size: -; cdr3_aa: CASSLRQLNTGELFF; cdr3_nt: TGTGCCAGCAGCTTAAGACAGCTGAACACCGGGGAGCTGTTTTTT
d_call: -; v_call: TRBV4-1; j_call: TRBJ1-2; clone_size: -; cdr3_aa: CASSPGQTYGYTF; cdr3_nt: TGCGCCAGCAGCCCCGGACAGACCTATGGCTACACCTTC
d_call: TRBD1; v_call: TRBV30; j_call: TRBJ1-3; clone_size: -; cdr3_aa: CAWNRDSSGNTIYF; cdr3_nt: TGTGCCTGGAATAGGGACAGTTCAGGAAACACCATATATTTT
d_call: -; v_call: TRBV10-1; j_call: TRBJ1-6; clone_size: -; cdr3_aa: CASSTGAYNSPLHF; cdr3_nt: TGCGCCAGCAGTACTGGGGCATATAATTCACCCCTCCACTTT
d_call: -; v_call: TRBV7-2; j_call: TRBJ2-7; clone_size: once; cdr3_aa: CASSPRLGGPYEQYF; cdr3_nt: TGTGCCAGCAGCCCCCGACTAGGGGGCCCCTACGAGCAGTACTTC
d_call: TRBD1; v_call: TRBV5-8; j_call: TRBJ1-2; clone_size: -; cdr3_aa: CASSLVLGTGKGYGYTF; cdr3_nt: TGTGCCAGCAGCTTGGTACTCGGGACAGGGAAAGGCTATGGCTACACCTTC
d_call: TRBD2; v_call: TRBV29-1; j_call: TRBJ2-1; clone_size: -; cdr3_aa: CSVEVQTSGRANEQFF; cdr3_nt: TGCAGCGTTGAAGTACAGACTAGCGGGAGGGCGAATGAGCAGTTCTTC
d_call: -; v_call: TRBV5-1; j_call: TRBJ2-5; clone_size: -; cdr3_aa: CASSRVAGQETQYF; cdr3_nt: TGCGCCAGCAGCCGGGTGGCGGGGCAAGAGACCCAGTACTTC
d_call: -; v_call: TRBV28; j_call: TRBJ2-1; clone_size: -; cdr3_aa: CASSPLGFFGYNEQFF; cdr3_nt: TGTGCCAGCAGTCCCCTCGGGTTTTTTGGTTACAATGAGCAGTTCTTC
d_call: -; v_call: TRBV7-9; j_call: TRBJ1-3; clone_size: -; cdr3_aa: CASSLQGRASSGNTIYF; cdr3_nt: TGTGCCAGCAGCCTTCAGGGCAGAGCTTCCTCTGGAAACACCATATATTTT
d_call: TRBD1; v_call: TRBV18; j_call: TRBJ2-1; clone_size: once; cdr3_aa: CASSPKRQGYNEQFF; cdr3_nt: TGTGCCAGCTCACCCAAAAGACAGGGATACAATGAGCAGTTCTTC
d_call: TRBD1; v_call: TRBV12-3/TRBV12-4; j_call: TRBJ1-2; clone_size: -; cdr3_aa: CASSEGQGGYTF; cdr3_nt: TGTGCCAGCAGTGAAGGACAGGGTGGCTACACCTTC
d_call: -; v_call: TRBV19; j_call: TRBJ1-1; clone_size: -; cdr3_aa: CASRRGTSNTEAFF; cdr3_nt: TGTGCCAGTAGAAGGGGGACATCGAACACTGAAGCTTTCTTT
d_call: TRBD1; v_call: TRBV7-8; j_call: TRBJ1-5; clone_size: -; cdr3_aa: CASSLASGTGSNQPQHF; cdr3_nt: TGTGCCAGCAGCTTAGCATCCGGGACAGGGAGCAATCAGCCCCAGCATTTT
d_call: -; v_call: TRBV21-1; j_call: TRBJ1-6; clone_size: -; cdr3_aa: CALPRDRRDSPLHF; cdr3_nt: TGTGCCTTACCCCGGGACAGGCGGGATTCACCCCTCCACTTT
d_call: TRBD1; v_call: TRBV9; j_call: TRBJ1-1; clone_size: -; cdr3_aa: CASSSGTGGFEAFF; cdr3_nt: TGTGCCAGCAGCTCTGGGACAGGGGGGTTTGAAGCTTTCTTT
d_call: -; v_call: TRBV5-5; j_call: TRBJ2-6; clone_size: -; cdr3_aa: CASSRELRSSGANVLTF; cdr3_nt: TGTGCCAGCAGTCGAGAACTGAGGAGCTCTGGGGCCAACGTCCTGACTTTC
d_call: -; v_call: TRBV28; j_call: TRBJ2-1; clone_size: -; cdr3_aa: CASSTTGGLGKEQFF; cdr3_nt: TGTGCCAGCAGTACAACTGGGGGCCTCGGTAAGGAGCAGTTCTTC
d_call: TRBD1; v_call: TRBV7-9; j_call: TRBJ2-7; clone_size: -; cdr3_aa: CASSLADRAYEQYF; cdr3_nt: TGTGCCAGCAGCTTAGCCGACAGGGCCTACGAGCAGTACTTC
d_call: TRBD1; v_call: TRBV10-2; j_call: TRBJ1-2; clone_size: -; cdr3_aa: CASSAGDSGFYGYTF; cdr3_nt: TGCGCCAGCAGTGCTGGGGACAGTGGATTCTATGGCTACACCTTC
d_call: -; v_call: TRBV5-1; j_call: TRBJ2-2; clone_size: -; cdr3_aa: CASSLDAAGELFF; cdr3_nt: TGCGCCAGCAGCTTGGACGCGGCCGGGGAGCTGTTTTTT
d_call: -; v_call: TRBV7-2; j_call: TRBJ2-1; clone_size: -; cdr3_aa: CASSQRGLNNEQFF; cdr3_nt: TGTGCCAGCAGCCAAAGGGGGTTGAACAATGAGCAGTTCTTC
d_call: -; v_call: TRBV7-2; j_call: TRBJ1-1; clone_size: -; cdr3_aa: CASSLSRGRRNTEAFF; cdr3_nt: TGTGCCAGCAGTCTATCTAGAGGTCGACGTAACACTGAAGCTTTCTTT
d_call: TRBD1; v_call: TRBV19; j_call: TRBJ1-2; clone_size: -; cdr3_aa: CASSIGTGVRDGYTF; cdr3_nt: TGTGCCAGTAGTATAGGGACAGGGGTGCGTGATGGCTACACCTTC
d_call: TRBD1; v_call: TRBV6-1; j_call: TRBJ2-1; clone_size: -; cdr3_aa: CASSEEKQGYNEQFF; cdr3_nt: TGTGCCAGCAGTGAAGAAAAACAGGGGTACAATGAGCAGTTCTTC
d_call: -; v_call: TRBV18; j_call: TRBJ1-4; clone_size: -; cdr3_aa: CASSPLPPTGQVNEKLFF; cdr3_nt: TGTGCCAGCTCACCACTCCCCCCCACAGGTCAAGTGAATGAAAAACTGTTTTTT
d_call: -; v_call: TRBV28; j_call: TRBJ1-2; clone_size: -; cdr3_aa: CASSVTGYGYTF; cdr3_nt: TGTGCCAGCAGTGTGACAGGCTATGGCTACACCTTC